A selection of T cell receptor beta chains follows, all from one sample in a study of cytomegalovirus exposure and HLA in healthy donors. Libraries were prepared by immunoSEQ multiplex PCR; TCRdb keeps only in-frame clonotypes and omits some of them. There are approximately 160,000 clones in the sample; 86% occur only once, and approximately 2.4% lies in the top ten. The specimen sequenced was PBMCs. The receptors were sampled from a woman under 30 in good health and CMV-seronegative. The CDR3 runs from the conserved cysteine through the conserved F or W. Some rows have no size entry. The others give once, few or many, or a class for an expanded clone.

>TRBV7-2|.|TRBJ1-1
CASSQQANTEAFF
>TRBV30|.|TRBJ2-1
CAWNTRGTPGSYNEQFF
>TRBV15|once|TRBJ2-5
CATSRDPGFSETQYF
>TRBV11-3|.|TRBJ2-5
CASSRRTSGRLETQYF
>TRBV4-1|.|TRBJ2-7
CASSGTGVEQYF
>TRBV7-9|.|TRBJ2-7
CASSFWGRGRYEQYF
>TRBV4-3|.|TRBJ2-6
CASSQGGGSGANVLTF
>TRBV27|.|TRBJ2-3
CASSQQGNTQYF
>TRBV18|.|TRBJ1-6
CASSPADSRLSYNSPLHF
>TRBV5-1|.|TRBJ2-7
CASSPPPGQVYEQYF
>TRBV30|.|TRBJ1-2
CAWRGEGGSGYTF
>TRBV10-2|.|TRBJ1-2
CASSAGQGIGYTF
>TRBV29-1|.|TRBJ2-5
CSVESKHRQETQYF
>TRBV9|once|TRBJ1-2
CASSAFQGRGYTF
>TRBV5-1|.|TRBJ1-2
CASSLEGQTGYGYTF
>TRBV6-5|.|TRBJ1-1
CASSSWGLSASEAFF
>TRBV30|.|TRBJ2-1
CAWSRERESAEQFF
>TRBV11-2|.|TRBJ1-4
CASSLSRVSEKLFF
>TRBV5-5|.|TRBJ2-3
CASSLRGLAGETLSTDTQYF
>TRBV10-3|.|TRBJ2-5
CAISERLAGAQETQYF
>TRBV9|.|TRBJ1-4
CASSVDGGEKLFF
>TRBV5-1|.|TRBJ1-5
CASSLVSGGDQPQHF
>TRBV2|.|TRBJ1-5
CASRRGQGDQPQHF
>TRBV6-5|.|TRBJ2-3
CASRLTSGLTDTQYF
>TRBV10-3|.|TRBJ2-3
CAISESRFSGISTDTQYF
>TRBV5-1|.|TRBJ1-1
CASRLPSGLNTEAFF
>TRBV25-1|.|TRBJ2-7
CASSGGTYEQYF
>TRBV19|.|TRBJ2-1
CASSIDSGRDSYNEQFF
>TRBV27|.|TRBJ2-3
CASSLRGGTGTAQYF
>TRBV7-9|.|TRBJ1-4
CASRASGTTNEKLFF
>TRBV19|.|TRBJ1-2
CATLGGGGYTF
>TRBV6-5|.|TRBJ1-1
CASSPRGGTEAFF
>TRBV14|.|TRBJ1-2
CASSPSVYGYTF
>TRBV10-3|.|TRBJ1-5
CATKGDSQPQHF
>TRBV30|.|TRBJ1-1
CAWSGIQDNTEAFF
>TRBV11-1|.|TRBJ2-7
CASSLGQGASYEQYF
>TRBV18|once|TRBJ1-1
CASSPNRDRGTEAFF
>TRBV10-3|.|TRBJ2-1
CAISDGLAGDPYNEQFF
>TRBV18|once|TRBJ1-1
CASSTGVNTEAFF
>TRBV4-3|.|TRBJ1-3
CASRKYRASGNTIYF
>TRBV25-1|.|TRBJ1-1
CASSNRDGNTEAFF
>TRBV6-5|.|TRBJ2-7
CASSYSWTGTLEQYF
>TRBV27|.|TRBJ2-1
CASSPRTILNEQFF
>TRBV6-6|.|TRBJ2-1
CASSYSRVNEQFF
>TRBV2|once|TRBJ2-7
CASSETAGGAYEQYF
>TRBV5-8|.|TRBJ1-1
CASSLTTGSQAFF
>TRBV6-5|.|TRBJ1-1
CASSYGGTDYTEAFF
>TRBV5-6|.|TRBJ2-7
CASSLGFHSSYEQYF
>TRBV7-6|.|TRBJ2-5
CASSSAGTSVETQYF
>TRBV7-2|.|TRBJ2-7
CASSLIAEQYF
>TRBV19|.|TRBJ1-1
CASSIDDSSTEAFF
>TRBV4-1|.|TRBJ1-1
CASSQGKGGTEAFF
>TRBV6-6|once|TRBJ1-2
CASSPTGVGGYTF
>TRBV5-1|.|TRBJ2-2
CASRPGQANTGELFF
>TRBV10-3|.|TRBJ1-5
CAISESGDRQPQHF
>TRBV7-9|.|TRBJ2-7
CACQAAESYEQYF
>TRBV18|.|TRBJ2-1
CASSPWGQGVRYEQFF
>TRBV18|.|TRBJ2-2
CASSSDSPANTGELFF
>TRBV7-2|.|TRBJ1-2
CASSPRQGGLGYTF